Shown below are 3 T cell receptor beta chains from a single sample sequenced in a study of response to subunit inactivated influenza vaccine (dated by TCRdb to 2016 to 2018). Library preparation was by RT-PCR. The run used an Illumina HiSeq 2500. The public reads were reanalyzed by TCRdb: fastp trimming at Q25, MiXCR alignment, in-frame beta chains only. Rows with one shared CDR3 protein collapse into an entry with the most common genes and DNA. The sample yields a few hundred thousand distinct CDR3 sequences; less than 15% were counted once. Of the sample, more than 9.5% is held by the ten largest clones. Sequencing used PBMCs from blood, obtained 12 days after vaccination. These receptors were taken from a middle-aged man who received an inactivated influenza vaccine. Donor details come from another sample of the same person, matched by shared clones.

Only a few counts were recorded for this clonotype. The gene calls are TRBV13 and TRBJ2-3; 15 bases agree with TRBD2. Germline CDR1 reads PRHDT; CDR2 reads FYEKMQ (reference sequence). J lost 0 bases, V lost 5 bases, and 9 bases had no gene match. The CDR3 has 19 residues. The CDR3 DNA is TGTGCCAGCAGCCCGCGGGGGACTAGCGGGGGGATGAGCACAGATACGCAGTATTTT. Translated, it gives CASSPRGTSGGMSTDTQYF.

This clonotype occurred a few times. The chain carries TRBV7-3 and TRBJ2-3; 11 bases are a match to TRBD2. From germline, CDR1 is SGHTA and CDR2 FQGTGA. CDR3 size: 17 residues. V was pared by 4 bases and J by 2 bases, with 8 bases of the junction left unmatched. CDR3 sequence: CASSSVPGLADTDTQYF. The CDR3 DNA reads as TGTGCCAGCAGCTCCGTACCGGGACTAGCGGACACAGATACGCAGTATTTT.

This clonotype was counted only a few times. This chain uses TRBV6-4 with TRBJ1-2, with no clear D. Germline V gene lookup returns CDR1 MRHNA and CDR2 SNTAGT. The CDR3 contains 18 residues. V dropped 0 bases and J dropped 6 bases, with 23 bases sitting between them. CDR3 protein: CASSDSFGTALLKNGYTF. The DNA of the CDR3 is TGTGCCAGCAGTGACTCGTTCGGAACGGCCCTACTTAAGAATGGCTACACCTTC.